Listed below are T cell receptor beta chains from one sample, sequenced in a study of T cells after yellow fever vaccination. TCRdb independently ran MiXCR on the 5' RACE reads; one entry per CDR3 protein. The table includes a few hundred thousand distinct CDR3 sequences, more than 8.5% detected once. Sequencing used PBMCs, obtained on the day of the first yellow fever vaccination. The origin of the receptors is a man younger than 35 who received the YFV17D yellow fever vaccine. Both conserved end residues are part of each CDR3. D genes are given only for firm matches. Clone sizes are given selectively: once, few, many, or a class where the clone is expanded.

cdr3_aa: CSAGAQRGSRETQYF; cdr3_nt: TGCAGTGCTGGGGCCCAGCGGGGGAGTCGAGAGACCCAGTACTTC; d_call: TRBD2; j_call: TRBJ2-5; v_call: TRBV20-1; clone_size: .; cdr3_length: 15
cdr3_aa: CASSFPGQGGPPGNTIYF; cdr3_nt: TGTGCCAGCAGCTTTCCGGGACAGGGGGGTCCCCCTGGAAACACCATATATTTT; d_call: TRBD1; j_call: TRBJ1-3; v_call: TRBV5-5; clone_size: many; cdr3_length: 18
cdr3_aa: CASSSVRSGANVLTF; cdr3_nt: TGTGCCAGCAGCTCAGTAAGGTCGGGGGCCAACGTCCTGACTTTC; d_call: .; j_call: TRBJ2-6; v_call: TRBV7-9; clone_size: few; cdr3_length: 15
cdr3_aa: CASQENTEAFF; cdr3_nt: TGTGCCAGTCAGGAGAACACTGAAGCTTTCTTT; d_call: .; j_call: TRBJ1-1; v_call: TRBV12-3/TRBV12-4; clone_size: few; cdr3_length: 11
cdr3_aa: CASSPAGTSGGEDTQYF; cdr3_nt: TGCGCCAGCAGTCCTGCCGGGACTAGCGGGGGGGAAGATACGCAGTATTTT; d_call: TRBD2; j_call: TRBJ2-3; v_call: TRBV10-1; clone_size: once; cdr3_length: 17
cdr3_aa: CASSLGQAHLYGYTF; cdr3_nt: TGTGCCAGCAGCCTAGGACAGGCTCATTTATATGGCTACACCTTC; d_call: TRBD1; j_call: TRBJ1-2; v_call: TRBV27; clone_size: many; cdr3_length: 15
cdr3_aa: CASSDGGQGNWETQYF; cdr3_nt: TGTGCCAGCAGCGACGGAGGACAGGGGAATTGGGAGACCCAGTACTTC; d_call: TRBD1; j_call: TRBJ2-5; v_call: TRBV9; clone_size: .; cdr3_length: 16
cdr3_aa: CASSQGHGGESNQPQHF; cdr3_nt: TGTGCCAGCAGCCAGGGCCACGGTGGGGAGAGCAATCAGCCCCAGCATTTT; d_call: .; j_call: TRBJ1-5; v_call: TRBV6-1; clone_size: .; cdr3_length: 17
cdr3_aa: CASSVAGDTYNEQFF; cdr3_nt: TGTGCCAGCAGCGTAGCGGGGGATACCTACAATGAGCAGTTCTTC; d_call: .; j_call: TRBJ2-1; v_call: TRBV9; clone_size: few; cdr3_length: 15
cdr3_aa: CASSPQRGWQPQHF; cdr3_nt: TGTGCCAGCAGCCCGCAAAGGGGGTGGCAGCCCCAGCATTTT; d_call: .; j_call: TRBJ1-5; v_call: TRBV3-1; clone_size: .; cdr3_length: 14
cdr3_aa: CASSRLAGGLSTDTQYF; cdr3_nt: TGTGCCAGCAGCCGACTAGCGGGGGGGCTGAGCACAGATACGCAGTATTTT; d_call: TRBD2; j_call: TRBJ2-3; v_call: TRBV11-2; clone_size: few; cdr3_length: 17
cdr3_aa: CSAGQQGDRQPQHF; cdr3_nt: TGCAGTGCCGGGCAACAGGGGGACCGGCAGCCCCAGCATTTT; d_call: TRBD1; j_call: TRBJ1-5; v_call: TRBV20-1; clone_size: .; cdr3_length: 14
cdr3_aa: CASSIAATNQPQHF; cdr3_nt: TGTGCCAGTAGTATAGCGGCCACCAATCAGCCCCAGCATTTT; d_call: .; j_call: TRBJ1-5; v_call: TRBV19; clone_size: .; cdr3_length: 14
cdr3_aa: CASSYPNTEAFF; cdr3_nt: TGTGCCAGCAGTTACCCGAACACTGAAGCTTTCTTT; d_call: .; j_call: TRBJ1-1; v_call: TRBV12-3/TRBV12-4; clone_size: many; cdr3_length: 12
cdr3_aa: CASGAQWGEYEKLFF; cdr3_nt: TGCGCCAGCGGAGCGCAGTGGGGAGAGTATGAAAAACTGTTTTTT; d_call: .; j_call: TRBJ1-4; v_call: TRBV5-1; clone_size: few; cdr3_length: 15
cdr3_aa: CASSSTSGGYQETQYF; cdr3_nt: TGTGCCAGCAGCTCAACTAGCGGGGGATACCAAGAGACCCAGTACTTC; d_call: TRBD2; j_call: TRBJ2-5; v_call: TRBV9; clone_size: few; cdr3_length: 16
cdr3_aa: CASSPGGFGETQYF; cdr3_nt: TGTGCCAGCAGTCCCGGGGGGTTCGGGGAGACCCAGTACTTC; d_call: TRBD2; j_call: TRBJ2-5; v_call: TRBV6-1; clone_size: few; cdr3_length: 14
cdr3_aa: CASSRHRPDQETQYF; cdr3_nt: TGTGCCAGCAGCCGGCACAGGCCGGACCAAGAGACCCAGTACTTC; d_call: .; j_call: TRBJ2-5; v_call: TRBV7-8; clone_size: few; cdr3_length: 15
cdr3_aa: CASSRSDEQFF; cdr3_nt: TGCGCCAGCTCGAGGTCGGATGAGCAGTTCTTC; d_call: .; j_call: TRBJ2-1; v_call: TRBV5-1; clone_size: few; cdr3_length: 11
cdr3_aa: CAWSVVMSGEQFF; cdr3_nt: TGTGCCTGGAGTGTAGTTATGAGTGGTGAGCAGTTCTTC; d_call: .; j_call: TRBJ2-1; v_call: TRBV30; clone_size: few; cdr3_length: 13
cdr3_aa: CASSYRGWVEDTQYF; cdr3_nt: TGTGCCAGCAGTTACAGGGGCTGGGTGGAAGATACGCAGTATTTT; d_call: .; j_call: TRBJ2-3; v_call: TRBV6-5; clone_size: few; cdr3_length: 15
cdr3_aa: CASSERQTYEQYF; cdr3_nt: TGTGCCAGCAGTGAGCGGCAGACCTACGAGCAGTACTTC; d_call: .; j_call: TRBJ2-7; v_call: TRBV25-1; clone_size: .; cdr3_length: 13
cdr3_aa: CASSSGVRETQYF; cdr3_nt: TGTGCCAGCAGCTCAGGGGTGAGGGAGACCCAGTACTTC; d_call: .; j_call: TRBJ2-5; v_call: TRBV7-2; clone_size: many; cdr3_length: 13
cdr3_aa: CASSQGLWYEQFF; cdr3_nt: TGTGCCAGCAGCCAGGGGCTATGGTATGAGCAGTTCTTC; d_call: .; j_call: TRBJ2-1; v_call: TRBV14; clone_size: .; cdr3_length: 13
cdr3_aa: CASSPLTGTGRTEAFF; cdr3_nt: TGTGCCAGCTCACCACTGACCGGGACAGGGCGGACTGAAGCTTTCTTT; d_call: TRBD1; j_call: TRBJ1-1; v_call: TRBV18; clone_size: few; cdr3_length: 16
cdr3_aa: CASSLLQGASTDTQYF; cdr3_nt: TGTGCCAGCAGCTTATTACAGGGGGCCAGCACAGATACGCAGTATTTT; d_call: TRBD1; j_call: TRBJ2-3; v_call: TRBV7-2; clone_size: many; cdr3_length: 16
cdr3_aa: CASSRILGEQYF; cdr3_nt: TGTGCCAGCAGCCGAATTCTTGGCGAGCAGTACTTC; d_call: .; j_call: TRBJ2-7; v_call: TRBV7-2; clone_size: few; cdr3_length: 12
cdr3_aa: CASSTRQGANTEAFF; cdr3_nt: TGTGCCAGTAGTACCCGACAGGGGGCGAACACTGAAGCTTTCTTT; d_call: TRBD1; j_call: TRBJ1-1; v_call: TRBV19; clone_size: few; cdr3_length: 15
cdr3_aa: CSASLGQGYNEQFF; cdr3_nt: TGCAGTGCTAGTTTAGGACAGGGGTACAATGAGCAGTTCTTC; d_call: TRBD1; j_call: TRBJ2-1; v_call: TRBV20-1; clone_size: many; cdr3_length: 14
cdr3_aa: CSARDQGLAGVEQFF; cdr3_nt: TGCAGTGCTAGAGATCAGGGACTAGCAGGTGTTGAGCAGTTCTTC; d_call: TRBD2; j_call: TRBJ2-1; v_call: TRBV20-1; clone_size: few; cdr3_length: 15
cdr3_aa: CSVEVAGAEDTQYF; cdr3_nt: TGCAGCGTTGAGGTAGCGGGGGCCGAGGATACGCAGTATTTT; d_call: TRBD2; j_call: TRBJ2-3; v_call: TRBV29-1; clone_size: few; cdr3_length: 14
cdr3_aa: CASSQAYGYPGQGNEQFF; cdr3_nt: TGCGCCAGCAGCCAGGCTTATGGTTATCCGGGACAGGGAAATGAGCAGTTCTTC; d_call: TRBD1; j_call: TRBJ2-1; v_call: TRBV4-1; clone_size: few; cdr3_length: 18
cdr3_aa: CASSDGQGAGELFF; cdr3_nt: TGTGCCAGCAGTGACGGACAGGGGGCCGGGGAGCTGTTTTTT; d_call: TRBD1; j_call: TRBJ2-2; v_call: TRBV6-4; clone_size: many; cdr3_length: 14
cdr3_aa: CATSKAPGDREIEAFF; cdr3_nt: TGTGCCACCAGCAAGGCTCCTGGGGACAGAGAAATTGAAGCTTTCTTT; d_call: TRBD1; j_call: TRBJ1-1; v_call: TRBV15; clone_size: .; cdr3_length: 16
cdr3_aa: CASSYQMSGANVLTF; cdr3_nt: TGTGCCAGCAGTTACCAAATGTCTGGGGCCAACGTCCTGACTTTC; d_call: .; j_call: TRBJ2-6; v_call: TRBV6-5; clone_size: .; cdr3_length: 15
cdr3_aa: CASSQGGGRGTYEQYF; cdr3_nt: TGCGCCAGCAGCCAAGGTGGGGGCCGGGGGACCTACGAGCAGTACTTC; d_call: .; j_call: TRBJ2-7; v_call: TRBV4-1; clone_size: .; cdr3_length: 16
cdr3_aa: CASSPPQRGGPGDTQYF; cdr3_nt: TGTGCCAGCTCACCACCCCAGCGGGGGGGCCCAGGAGATACGCAGTATTTT; d_call: TRBD2; j_call: TRBJ2-3; v_call: TRBV18; clone_size: once; cdr3_length: 17
cdr3_aa: CASSLQFWTQYF; cdr3_nt: TGTGCCAGCAGCTTACAGTTTTGGACCCAGTACTTC; d_call: .; j_call: TRBJ2-5; v_call: TRBV7-9; clone_size: .; cdr3_length: 12
cdr3_aa: CASSEGQGTGYTF; cdr3_nt: TGTGCCAGCAGCGAGGGACAGGGCACTGGCTACACCTTC; d_call: TRBD1; j_call: TRBJ1-2; v_call: TRBV2; clone_size: few; cdr3_length: 13
cdr3_aa: CASSSRLAGKFNEQFF; cdr3_nt: TGTGCCAGCAGCTCGCGACTAGCGGGGAAGTTCAATGAGCAGTTCTTC; d_call: TRBD2; j_call: TRBJ2-1; v_call: TRBV11-3; clone_size: few; cdr3_length: 16
cdr3_aa: CASSPGRLGTGELFF; cdr3_nt: TGTGCCAGCAGTCCGGGACGGCTTGGCACCGGGGAGCTGTTTTTT; d_call: .; j_call: TRBJ2-2; v_call: TRBV27; clone_size: few; cdr3_length: 15
cdr3_aa: CASSLSVGETYEQYF; cdr3_nt: TGTGCCAGCAGCTTATCAGTAGGGGAAACCTACGAGCAGTACTTC; d_call: .; j_call: TRBJ2-7; v_call: TRBV11-2; clone_size: few; cdr3_length: 15
cdr3_aa: CATEPGGTGELFF; cdr3_nt: TGTGCCACAGAGCCAGGAGGCACCGGGGAGCTGTTTTTT; d_call: .; j_call: TRBJ2-2; v_call: TRBV6-1; clone_size: .; cdr3_length: 13
cdr3_aa: CASRFSGADTQYF; cdr3_nt: TGCGCCAGCAGGTTTAGCGGGGCAGATACGCAGTATTTT; d_call: TRBD2; j_call: TRBJ2-3; v_call: TRBV5-1; clone_size: many; cdr3_length: 13
cdr3_aa: CASSDAGGWETQYF; cdr3_nt: TGTGCCAGCAGTGACGCGGGAGGGTGGGAGACCCAGTACTTC; d_call: TRBD2; j_call: TRBJ2-5; v_call: TRBV28; clone_size: many; cdr3_length: 14
cdr3_aa: CASSSGQQETQYF; cdr3_nt: TGTGCCAGCAGCTCCGGACAGCAAGAGACCCAGTACTTC; d_call: .; j_call: TRBJ2-5; v_call: TRBV5-1; clone_size: many; cdr3_length: 13
cdr3_aa: CASSFIAELNEQFF; cdr3_nt: TGCGCCAGCAGCTTCATAGCAGAATTGAATGAGCAGTTCTTC; d_call: .; j_call: TRBJ2-1; v_call: TRBV5-1; clone_size: few; cdr3_length: 14
cdr3_aa: CATSAHRKDYGYTF; cdr3_nt: TGTGCCACCAGCGCGCATAGAAAGGACTATGGCTACACCTTC; d_call: .; j_call: TRBJ1-2; v_call: TRBV15; clone_size: few; cdr3_length: 14
cdr3_aa: CSARPLRLNYNEQFF; cdr3_nt: TGCAGTGCTAGGCCTTTGAGACTAAACTACAATGAGCAGTTCTTC; d_call: .; j_call: TRBJ2-1; v_call: TRBV20-1; clone_size: .; cdr3_length: 15
cdr3_aa: CASSTEGQGGSTEAFF; cdr3_nt: TGCGCCAGCAGCACCGAGGGACAGGGGGGGTCCACTGAAGCTTTCTTT; d_call: TRBD1; j_call: TRBJ1-1; v_call: TRBV5-1; clone_size: .; cdr3_length: 16
cdr3_aa: CASGGGTGPVNEQFF; cdr3_nt: TGTGCCAGCGGGGGGGGGACAGGGCCCGTCAATGAGCAGTTCTTC; d_call: TRBD1; j_call: TRBJ2-1; v_call: TRBV3-1; clone_size: .; cdr3_length: 15
cdr3_aa: CASSQDLSSKLAQIHNEQFF; cdr3_nt: TGTGCCAGCAGCCAAGATCTGAGCTCGAAACTAGCGCAGATTCACAATGAGCAGTTCTTC; d_call: TRBD2; j_call: TRBJ2-1; v_call: TRBV3-1; clone_size: .; cdr3_length: 20
cdr3_aa: CATSMTSGGTGTGELFF; cdr3_nt: TGTGCCACCAGCATGACTAGCGGGGGGACGGGCACCGGGGAGCTGTTTTTT; d_call: TRBD2; j_call: TRBJ2-2; v_call: TRBV15; clone_size: few; cdr3_length: 17